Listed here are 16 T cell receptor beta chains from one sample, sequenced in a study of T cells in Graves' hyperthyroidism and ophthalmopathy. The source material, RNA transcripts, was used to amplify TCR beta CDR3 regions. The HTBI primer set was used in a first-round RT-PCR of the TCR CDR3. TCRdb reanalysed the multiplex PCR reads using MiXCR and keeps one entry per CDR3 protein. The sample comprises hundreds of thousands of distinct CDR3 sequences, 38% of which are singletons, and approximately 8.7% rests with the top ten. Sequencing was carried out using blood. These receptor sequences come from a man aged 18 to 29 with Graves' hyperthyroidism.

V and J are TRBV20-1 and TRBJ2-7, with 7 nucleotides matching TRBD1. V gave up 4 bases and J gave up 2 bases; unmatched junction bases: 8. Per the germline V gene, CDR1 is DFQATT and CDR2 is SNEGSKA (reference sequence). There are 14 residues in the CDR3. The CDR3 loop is CSATPGTAAYEQYF. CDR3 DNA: TGCAGTGCTACCCCCGGGACAGCCGCCTACGAGCAGTACTTC.

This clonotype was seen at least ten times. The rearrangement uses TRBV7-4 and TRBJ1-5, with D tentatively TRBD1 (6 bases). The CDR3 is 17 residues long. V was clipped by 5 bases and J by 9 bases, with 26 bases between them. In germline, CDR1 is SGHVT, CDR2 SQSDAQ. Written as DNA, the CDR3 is TGTGCCAGCAGCCAACCGTACAGGGCACCCCGTGGTCCGCCCCAGCATTTT. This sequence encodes CASSQPYRAPRGPPQHF.

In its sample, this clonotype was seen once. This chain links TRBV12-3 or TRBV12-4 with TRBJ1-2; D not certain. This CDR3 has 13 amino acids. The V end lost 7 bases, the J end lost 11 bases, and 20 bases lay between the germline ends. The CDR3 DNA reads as TGTGCCAGCACCCTAGCGGGGAGGCCACCTTACACCTTC. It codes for CASTLAGRPPYTF.

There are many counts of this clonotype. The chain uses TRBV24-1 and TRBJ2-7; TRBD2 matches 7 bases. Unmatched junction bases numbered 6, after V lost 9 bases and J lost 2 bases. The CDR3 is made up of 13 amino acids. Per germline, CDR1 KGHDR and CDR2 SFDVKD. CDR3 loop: CATSGGGTYEQYF. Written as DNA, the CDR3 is TGTGCCACCTCTGGCGGGGGAACCTACGAGCAGTACTTC.

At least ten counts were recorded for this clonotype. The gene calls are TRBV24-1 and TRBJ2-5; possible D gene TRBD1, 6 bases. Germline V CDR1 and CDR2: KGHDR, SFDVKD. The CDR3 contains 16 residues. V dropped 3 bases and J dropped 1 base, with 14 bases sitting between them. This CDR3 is CATSDSIRDTQETQYF. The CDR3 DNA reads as TGTGCCACCAGTGATAGCATCCGGGACACCCAAGAGACCCAGTACTTC.

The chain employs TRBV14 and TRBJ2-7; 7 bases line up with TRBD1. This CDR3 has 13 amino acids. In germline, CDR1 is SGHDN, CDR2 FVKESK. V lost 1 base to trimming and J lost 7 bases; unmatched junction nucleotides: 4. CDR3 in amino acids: CASSQVMDREQYF. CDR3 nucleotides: TGTGCCAGCAGCCAAGTCATGGACAGGGAGCAGTACTTC. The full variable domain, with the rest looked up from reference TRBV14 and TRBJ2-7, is EAGVTQFPSHSVIEKGQTVTLRCDPISGHDNLYWYRRVMGKEIKFLLHFVKESKQDESGMPNNRFLAERTGGTYSTLKVQPAELEDSGVYFCASSQVMDREQYFGPGTRLTVT.

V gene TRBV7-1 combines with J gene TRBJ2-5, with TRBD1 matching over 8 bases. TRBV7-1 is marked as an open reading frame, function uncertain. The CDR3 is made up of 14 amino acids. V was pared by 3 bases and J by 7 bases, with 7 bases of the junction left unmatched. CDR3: CASSSDRDKGTQYF. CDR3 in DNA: TGTGCCAGCAGCTCGGACAGGGATAAAGGGACCCAGTACTTC.

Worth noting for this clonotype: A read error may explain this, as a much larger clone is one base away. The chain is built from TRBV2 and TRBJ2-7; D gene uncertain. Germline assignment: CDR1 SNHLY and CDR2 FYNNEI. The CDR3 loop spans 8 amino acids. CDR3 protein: CASSEQDF. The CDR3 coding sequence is TGTGCCAGCAGCGAGCAGGACTTC.

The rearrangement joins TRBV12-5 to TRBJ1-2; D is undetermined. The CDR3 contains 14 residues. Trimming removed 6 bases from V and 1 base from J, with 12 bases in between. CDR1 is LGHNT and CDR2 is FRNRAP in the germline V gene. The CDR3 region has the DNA TGTGCTAGTGGCCTTGGACTGAGTAACTATGGCTACACCTTC. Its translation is CASGLGLSNYGYTF.

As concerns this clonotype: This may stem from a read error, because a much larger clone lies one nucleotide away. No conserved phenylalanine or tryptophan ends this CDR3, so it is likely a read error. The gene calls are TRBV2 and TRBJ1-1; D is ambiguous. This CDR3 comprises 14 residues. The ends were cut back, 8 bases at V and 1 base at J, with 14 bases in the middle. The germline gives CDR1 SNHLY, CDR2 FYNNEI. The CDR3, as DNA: TGTGCCAGCGTTCGGCAGGAAGAGAACACTGAAGCTTTCCTT. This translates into CASVRQEENTEAFL.

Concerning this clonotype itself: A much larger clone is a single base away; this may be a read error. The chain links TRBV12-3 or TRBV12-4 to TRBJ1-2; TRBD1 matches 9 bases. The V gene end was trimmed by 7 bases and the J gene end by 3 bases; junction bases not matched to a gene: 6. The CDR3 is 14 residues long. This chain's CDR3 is CASTLGDRDYGYTF. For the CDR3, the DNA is TGTGCCAGCACCTTAGGGGACAGGGACTATGGCTACACCTTC.

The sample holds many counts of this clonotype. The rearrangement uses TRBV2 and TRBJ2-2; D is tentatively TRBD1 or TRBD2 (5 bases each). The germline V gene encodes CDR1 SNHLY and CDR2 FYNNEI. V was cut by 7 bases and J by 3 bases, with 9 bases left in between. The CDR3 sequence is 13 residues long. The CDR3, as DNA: TGTGCCAGCAAGCAGGGACACACCGGGGAGCTGTTTTTT. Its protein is CASKQGHTGELFF.

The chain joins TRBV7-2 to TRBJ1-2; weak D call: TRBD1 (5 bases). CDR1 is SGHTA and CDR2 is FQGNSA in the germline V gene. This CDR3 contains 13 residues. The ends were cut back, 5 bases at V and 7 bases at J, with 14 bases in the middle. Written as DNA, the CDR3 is TGTGCCAGCAGCGGGACGGGGGATCGTGGCTACACCTTC. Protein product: CASSGTGDRGYTF. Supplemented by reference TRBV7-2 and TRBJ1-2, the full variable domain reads GAGVSQSPSNKVTEKGKDVELRCDPISGHTALYWYRQSLGQGLEFLIYFQGNSAPDKSGLPSDRFSAERTGGSVSTLTIQRTQQEDSAVYLCASSGTGDRGYTFGSGTRLTVV.

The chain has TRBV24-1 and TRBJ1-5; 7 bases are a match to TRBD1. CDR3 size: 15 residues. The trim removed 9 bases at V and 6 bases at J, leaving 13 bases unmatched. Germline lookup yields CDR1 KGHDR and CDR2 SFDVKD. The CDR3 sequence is CATLGNPGGSQPQHF. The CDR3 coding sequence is TGTGCCACCCTCGGGAACCCAGGGGGTAGTCAGCCCCAGCATTTT.

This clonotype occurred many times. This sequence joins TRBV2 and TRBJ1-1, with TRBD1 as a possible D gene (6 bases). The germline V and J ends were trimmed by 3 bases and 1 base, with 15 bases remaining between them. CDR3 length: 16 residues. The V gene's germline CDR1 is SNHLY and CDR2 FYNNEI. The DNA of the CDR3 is TGTGCCAGCAGTGAGGGGGAAGGGGGACCGAACACTGAAGCTTTCTTT. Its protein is CASSEGEGGPNTEAFF.

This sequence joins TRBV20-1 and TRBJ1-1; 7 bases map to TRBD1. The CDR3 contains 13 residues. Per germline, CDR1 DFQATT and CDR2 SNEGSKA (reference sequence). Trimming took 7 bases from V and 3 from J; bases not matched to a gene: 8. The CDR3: CSVRPQGYTEAFF. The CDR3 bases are TGCAGTGTTAGGCCACAGGGGTACACTGAAGCTTTCTTT.